Listed below are T cell receptor beta chains from one sample, sequenced in a study of chemoradiotherapy in HPV16-positive cancers. Sequenced by immunoSEQ multiplex PCR; TCRdb stores in-frame clones only, minus some. Of 53,000 or so clones listed, over 85% are singletons. The sample here was blood, taken from a patient who underwent chemoradiotherapy. These receptors were taken from a human donor with HPV-associated anogenital cancer. Both conserved end residues are part of each CDR3. A D gene is named only where the DNA matches it firmly. Part of the rows lack a size; the others show once, few, many or a class for expanded clones.

d_gene: TRBD1
v_gene: TRBV5-1
abundance: .
j_gene: TRBJ2-1
CDR3nt: TGCGCCAGCAGCTTAAGTACCGGGACAGGGTGGGGGAATGAGCAGTTCTTC
CDR3aa: CASSLSTGTGWGNEQFF

d_gene: .
v_gene: TRBV29-1
abundance: .
j_gene: TRBJ1-2
CDR3nt: TGCAGCGTTTCCGGGACCTTTGGCTACACCTTC
CDR3aa: CSVSGTFGYTF

d_gene: TRBD2
v_gene: TRBV5-4
abundance: .
j_gene: TRBJ2-2
CDR3nt: TGTGCCAGCAGCCCCGGAGCGGGGGCGACCAGGTCCGGGGAGCTGTTTTTT
CDR3aa: CASSPGAGATRSGELFF

d_gene: .
v_gene: TRBV21-1
abundance: once
j_gene: TRBJ2-2
CDR3nt: TGTGCCAGCAGCACTGGTGGGACAATGGGCACCGGGGAGCTGTTTTTT
CDR3aa: CASSTGGTMGTGELFF

d_gene: .
v_gene: TRBV27
abundance: medium-sized
j_gene: TRBJ1-2
CDR3nt: TGTGCCACAGTGACGGGTTCTGGCTACACCTTC
CDR3aa: CATVTGSGYTF

d_gene: .
v_gene: TRBV7-9
abundance: .
j_gene: TRBJ2-3
CDR3nt: TGTGCCAGCAGCTTGGAGGGGGCAAGAACAGATACGCAGTATTTT
CDR3aa: CASSLEGARTDTQYF

d_gene: .
v_gene: TRBV5-6
abundance: .
j_gene: TRBJ1-2
CDR3nt: TGTGCCAGCAGCTTGCGTCGGTTCAACTATGGCTACACCTTC
CDR3aa: CASSLRRFNYGYTF

d_gene: .
v_gene: TRBV5-1
abundance: .
j_gene: TRBJ2-5
CDR3nt: TGCGCCAGCAGCACTCAGGGGACCCAGTACTTC
CDR3aa: CASSTQGTQYF

d_gene: TRBD2
v_gene: TRBV7-2
abundance: .
j_gene: TRBJ2-3
CDR3nt: TGTGCCAGCAGCCCTCGGGGGGTCACAGATACGCAGTATTTT
CDR3aa: CASSPRGVTDTQYF

d_gene: .
v_gene: TRBV7-6
abundance: .
j_gene: TRBJ2-2
CDR3nt: TGTGCCAGCAGCACCTCAAACACCGGGGAGCTGTTTTTT
CDR3aa: CASSTSNTGELFF

d_gene: .
v_gene: TRBV7-9
abundance: .
j_gene: TRBJ2-3
CDR3nt: TGTGCCAGCAGCTTAGCGGGAGGCCCCACAGATACGCAGTATTTT
CDR3aa: CASSLAGGPTDTQYF

d_gene: .
v_gene: TRBV5-1
abundance: .
j_gene: TRBJ1-1
CDR3nt: TGCGCCAGCAGCCCCGACGGGTGGACTGAAGCTTTCTTT
CDR3aa: CASSPDGWTEAFF

d_gene: TRBD1
v_gene: TRBV19
abundance: .
j_gene: TRBJ2-3
CDR3nt: TGTGCCAGTAGCGTGAAGGGGGCTTGGCCCACAGATACGCAGTATTTT
CDR3aa: CASSVKGAWPTDTQYF

d_gene: TRBD2
v_gene: TRBV7-6
abundance: .
j_gene: TRBJ2-7
CDR3nt: TGTGCCAGCAGCTGGGAAGCGGGATACGAGCAGTACTTC
CDR3aa: CASSWEAGYEQYF

d_gene: .
v_gene: TRBV9
abundance: .
j_gene: TRBJ1-2
CDR3nt: TGTGCCAGCAGCCCCACGTCGCCGGGGCCGGAAGGCTACACCTTC
CDR3aa: CASSPTSPGPEGYTF

d_gene: .
v_gene: TRBV25-1
abundance: .
j_gene: TRBJ1-4
CDR3nt: TGTGCCAGCAGTCAAGGGGCCAAAGAAAAACTGTTTTTT
CDR3aa: CASSQGAKEKLFF

d_gene: .
v_gene: TRBV27
abundance: few
j_gene: TRBJ1-2
CDR3nt: TGTGCCAGCAGTCCTCTTTCAGGAGATTCTAACTATGGCTACACCTTC
CDR3aa: CASSPLSGDSNYGYTF

d_gene: .
v_gene: TRBV11-3
abundance: once
j_gene: TRBJ2-4
CDR3nt: TGTGCCAGCAGCTTACGGGCCACCGGCGCCAAAAACATTCAGTACTTC
CDR3aa: CASSLRATGAKNIQYF

d_gene: TRBD2
v_gene: TRBV30
abundance: .
j_gene: TRBJ2-1
CDR3nt: TGTGCCTGGAGCGCCGGGGGGGGTGAGCAGTTCTTC
CDR3aa: CAWSAGGGEQFF

d_gene: .
v_gene: TRBV10-3
abundance: once
j_gene: TRBJ1-1
CDR3nt: TGTGCCATCAGTGTAGGGGGTATGGCCCTGGGAACTGAAGCTTTCTTT
CDR3aa: CAISVGGMALGTEAFF

d_gene: .
v_gene: TRBV18
abundance: .
j_gene: TRBJ1-6
CDR3nt: TGTGCCAGCTCACCACTTAAGGACGGAAGCTCCTATAATTCACCCCTCCACTTT
CDR3aa: CASSPLKDGSSYNSPLHF

d_gene: .
v_gene: TRBV7-2
abundance: once
j_gene: TRBJ1-2
CDR3nt: TGTGCCAGCAGCTTGGTATATGGCTACACCTTC
CDR3aa: CASSLVYGYTF

d_gene: TRBD2
v_gene: TRBV4-1
abundance: .
j_gene: TRBJ2-3
CDR3nt: TGCGCCAGCAGCCCTCTAGCGGGGGGCACAGATACGCAGTATTTT
CDR3aa: CASSPLAGGTDTQYF

d_gene: .
v_gene: TRBV28
abundance: .
j_gene: TRBJ2-7
CDR3nt: TGTGCCAGCACGGCCCAGCAGGTTTACGAGCAGTACTTC
CDR3aa: CASTAQQVYEQYF

d_gene: TRBD2
v_gene: TRBV7-9
abundance: .
j_gene: TRBJ2-1
CDR3nt: TGTGCCAGCAGCCCCGATGAGACAAGCGGGATCTATGAGCAGTTCTTC
CDR3aa: CASSPDETSGIYEQFF

d_gene: TRBD2
v_gene: TRBV25-1
abundance: .
j_gene: TRBJ2-7
CDR3nt: TGTGCCAGCAGTGACCCCCGGGGAGCGGGAGGCCCGCCCTACGAGCAGTACTTC
CDR3aa: CASSDPRGAGGPPYEQYF

d_gene: .
v_gene: TRBV19
abundance: .
j_gene: TRBJ2-1
CDR3nt: TGTGCCAGTAGTATACGACTAAACTACAATGAGCAGTTCTTC
CDR3aa: CASSIRLNYNEQFF

d_gene: .
v_gene: TRBV9
abundance: .
j_gene: TRBJ2-3
CDR3nt: TGTGCCAGCAGCGCCACCCCCGGTACAGATACGCAGTATTTT
CDR3aa: CASSATPGTDTQYF

d_gene: TRBD1
v_gene: TRBV7-9
abundance: .
j_gene: TRBJ1-5
CDR3nt: TGTGCCAGCAGCCCAACAGGGGACGGGAATCAGCCCCAGCATTTT
CDR3aa: CASSPTGDGNQPQHF

d_gene: .
v_gene: TRBV2
abundance: .
j_gene: TRBJ2-1
CDR3nt: TGTGCCAGCCTCCTCGGCTCCTCCTACAATGAGCAGTTCTTC
CDR3aa: CASLLGSSYNEQFF

d_gene: TRBD2
v_gene: TRBV19
abundance: .
j_gene: TRBJ2-7
CDR3nt: TGTGCCACCACTCCCCTAGCGGGAGACGCCGAGCAGTACTTC
CDR3aa: CATTPLAGDAEQYF

d_gene: .
v_gene: TRBV7-3
abundance: .
j_gene: TRBJ2-7
CDR3nt: TGTGCCAGCAGCTTAGGCTACAGGGTTGGGGAGCAGTACTTC
CDR3aa: CASSLGYRVGEQYF

d_gene: .
v_gene: TRBV7-9
abundance: .
j_gene: TRBJ1-4
CDR3nt: TGTGCCAGCAGCTTAGCAACACGGACTAATGAAAAACTGTTTTTT
CDR3aa: CASSLATRTNEKLFF

d_gene: TRBD1
v_gene: TRBV29-1
abundance: once
j_gene: TRBJ1-5
CDR3nt: TGCAGCGCCTTGATAGGGACAGGGGTCAATCAGCCCCAGCATTTT
CDR3aa: CSALIGTGVNQPQHF

d_gene: .
v_gene: TRBV7-9
abundance: .
j_gene: TRBJ2-7
CDR3nt: TGTGCCAGCAGCTCCCGACAGATTTACGAGCAGTACTTC
CDR3aa: CASSSRQIYEQYF

d_gene: .
v_gene: TRBV7-2
abundance: .
j_gene: TRBJ2-2
CDR3nt: TGTGCCAGCAGCGTGGGGGCCACTCAAACCGGGGAGCTGTTTTTT
CDR3aa: CASSVGATQTGELFF

d_gene: TRBD2
v_gene: TRBV7-9
abundance: .
j_gene: TRBJ2-5
CDR3nt: TGTGCCAGCAGCCCTCCGGGACTAGTGGAGACCCAGTACTTC
CDR3aa: CASSPPGLVETQYF

d_gene: TRBD2
v_gene: TRBV25-1
abundance: .
j_gene: TRBJ2-1
CDR3nt: TGTGCCAGCAGTGAATCGGGAGGGGCCTACAATGAGCAGTTCTTC
CDR3aa: CASSESGGAYNEQFF

d_gene: .
v_gene: TRBV19
abundance: .
j_gene: TRBJ2-1
CDR3nt: TGTGCCAGTAGTCCCCCGAAGGGGGGGCGAGGTGAGCAGTTCTTC
CDR3aa: CASSPPKGGRGEQFF

d_gene: TRBD1
v_gene: TRBV9
abundance: .
j_gene: TRBJ1-5
CDR3nt: TGTGCCAGCAGCGTAGGACAGGGAGTAGGTCAGCCCCAGCATTTT
CDR3aa: CASSVGQGVGQPQHF

d_gene: .
v_gene: TRBV7-9
abundance: .
j_gene: TRBJ1-2
CDR3nt: TGTGCCAGCAGCTTAGGGCTACAGTACTATGGCTACACCTTC
CDR3aa: CASSLGLQYYGYTF

d_gene: .
v_gene: TRBV6-4
abundance: .
j_gene: TRBJ1-1
CDR3nt: TGTGCCAGCAGTGAGAAGACAGGTAACACTGAAGCTTTCTTT
CDR3aa: CASSEKTGNTEAFF

d_gene: .
v_gene: TRBV6-1
abundance: .
j_gene: TRBJ2-7
CDR3nt: TGTGCCAGCAGTGACTACGGCAGCTCCTACGAGCAGTACTTC
CDR3aa: CASSDYGSSYEQYF

d_gene: .
v_gene: TRBV4-1
abundance: .
j_gene: TRBJ1-1
CDR3nt: TGCGCCAGCAGCCAAACCCCATTAGATTTGAGGACTGAAGCTTTCTTT
CDR3aa: CASSQTPLDLRTEAFF

d_gene: .
v_gene: TRBV29-1
abundance: .
j_gene: TRBJ1-1
CDR3nt: TGCAGCGTCGGAACGGGCCGGGGAAACACTGAAGCTTTCTTT
CDR3aa: CSVGTGRGNTEAFF

d_gene: TRBD2
v_gene: TRBV10-2
abundance: .
j_gene: TRBJ2-7
CDR3nt: TGCGCCAGCACCCCGGGGGGGCTCGGATACGAGCAGTACTTC
CDR3aa: CASTPGGLGYEQYF

d_gene: TRBD1
v_gene: TRBV7-8
abundance: .
j_gene: TRBJ2-7
CDR3nt: TGTGCCAGCAGTTCCGGGACAGGGGTGCTCGAGCAGTACTTC
CDR3aa: CASSSGTGVLEQYF

d_gene: .
v_gene: TRBV9
abundance: .
j_gene: TRBJ1-3
CDR3nt: TGTGCCAGCAGCGTAGGGGGGACTGGAAACACCATATATTTT
CDR3aa: CASSVGGTGNTIYF

d_gene: TRBD1
v_gene: TRBV11-3
abundance: .
j_gene: TRBJ2-2
CDR3nt: TGTGCCAGCAGCTTAGCCCTGGACAGGGGTGGCACCGGGGAGCTGTTTTTT
CDR3aa: CASSLALDRGGTGELFF

d_gene: .
v_gene: TRBV27
abundance: .
j_gene: TRBJ2-1
CDR3nt: TGTGCCAGCAGTCCCCTCGGGGTCTACAATGAGCAGTTCTTC
CDR3aa: CASSPLGVYNEQFF

d_gene: TRBD1
v_gene: TRBV7-2
abundance: few
j_gene: TRBJ2-7
CDR3nt: TGTGCCAGCAGGATGCCGGGACAGGGTGTGTACGAGCAGTACTTC
CDR3aa: CASRMPGQGVYEQYF

d_gene: TRBD2
v_gene: TRBV7-9
abundance: .
j_gene: TRBJ2-5
CDR3nt: TGTGCCAGCAGCCAATCCCTACTAGCGGAAGAGACCCAGTACTTC
CDR3aa: CASSQSLLAEETQYF

d_gene: .
v_gene: TRBV5-4
abundance: .
j_gene: TRBJ1-1
CDR3nt: TGTGCCAGCAGCTTGGATGGAGGGACTGAAGCTTTCTTT
CDR3aa: CASSLDGGTEAFF

d_gene: .
v_gene: TRBV5-1
abundance: .
j_gene: TRBJ1-4
CDR3nt: TGCGCCAGCAGTTTAGAGGGGACTCAAAAACTGTTTTTT
CDR3aa: CASSLEGTQKLFF

d_gene: .
v_gene: TRBV25-1
abundance: .
j_gene: TRBJ1-2
CDR3nt: TGTGCCAGCAGCGCGAGGTCCCTGAGCGGCTATGGCTACACCTTC
CDR3aa: CASSARSLSGYGYTF